The entry that follows covers one TCR beta chain sequence. This sample is part of a study of blood T cell repertoires in COVID-19. Study summary: Sample material is recorded as cDNA or gDNA derived from T cells, B-cell-depleted T cells, or PBMCs.

CDR1 is SNHLY and CDR2 is FYNNEI in the germline V gene. V shed 5 bases and J shed 3 bases, with 16 bases lying between them. The CDR3 is made up of 15 amino acids. Source study methods: Estimated nucleated cell counts came from reference gene primer amplification. The protocol was immunoSEQ multiplex PCR, while the TCRdb copy is restricted to in-frame clones and leaves out a portion. Clone size and the V and J calls come from that table; the DNA yielded D and trimming. Here the sample spans 270,000 or so clones, around 89% being singletons. This sequence originates from a man in his forties with acute or convalescent COVID-19. The source material was peripheral blood. This chain uses TRBV2 with TRBJ1-1, with a weak D call TRBD1 (5 bases). CDR3 bases: TGTGCCAGCAGTCGGGGCGGGGTACCGTACACTGAAGCTTTCTTT. Amino acids: CASSRGGVPYTEAFF.